This entry lists 18 T cell receptor beta chains sequenced from one sample in a study of Ad26.COV2.S vaccination and SARS-CoV-2 variants. As for treatment: 15 to 20 received Ad26.COV2.S at low or high dose, single or two shots; about 5 received placebo; per-sample allocation not given. Collection of the samples took place on day 63 after the first injection of vaccine or placebo. Here immunoSEQ multiplex PCR was the method, and the copy in TCRdb shows in-frame clones only, minus some. The sample consists of roughly 500,000 clones, roughly nine tenths of them appearing once. Here the sequenced sample was peripheral blood, taken in a trial of Ad26.COV2.S vaccine versus placebo. All receptors derive from a person aged 18-60 years who received the Ad26.COV2.S COVID-19 vaccine or a placebo.

The chain uses TRBV18 and TRBJ2-1; a possible D gene is TRBD2 (5 bases). Trimming left V 0 bases short and J 0 bases short, with 6 bases between. The CDR3 has 15 amino acids. CDR1 and CDR2 (germline): KGHSH, LQKENI. CDR3 amino acids: CASSPPGVSYNEQFF. CDR3 sequence (DNA): TGTGCCAGCTCACCACCCGGGGTCTCCTACAATGAGCAGTTCTTC.

The chain recombines TRBV4-2 with TRBJ1-6, with 7 bases aligning to TRBD1. The J segment lost 9 bases and the V segment lost 2 bases, leaving 7 bases of the junction unmatched. Germline V gene data show CDR1 as LGHNA and CDR2 as YNFKEQ. The CDR3 is 15 residues long. CDR3: CASSQPDREGSPLHF. CDR3 bases: TGTGCCAGCAGCCAACCTGACAGGGAGGGTTCACCCCTCCACTTT.

The genes are TRBV18 and TRBJ2-2; D call uncertain. With 3 bases removed from V and 4 bases from J, the gap between germline ends came to 15 bases. The CDR3 loop spans 16 amino acids. From germline, CDR1 is KGHSH and CDR2 LQKENI. CDR3 DNA sequence: TGTGCCAGCTCACCCATTGGCCAGCCCGGCACCGGGGAGCTGTTTTTT. Encoded protein: CASSPIGQPGTGELFF.

The genes are TRBV28 and TRBJ2-7; TRBD1 matches at 10 bases. Germline V gives CDR1 MDHEN, CDR2 SYDVKM. V lost 5 bases, J lost 6 bases, and 10 bases stayed unmatched. The CDR3 runs 15 residues. The CDR3 protein is CASSTPGQGLREQYF. The CDR3 nucleotides are TGTGCCAGCAGTACCCCGGGACAGGGGCTGCGCGAGCAGTACTTC.

This chain connects TRBV7-8 to TRBJ2-7, with 12 nucleotides matching TRBD2. The CDR3 consists of 14 residues. The germline V gene has CDR1 SGHVS and CDR2 FQNEAQ. The junction had 2 bases not matched to a gene; V was cut back by 5 bases and J by 3 bases. CDR3: CASSLTSGSYEQYV. CDR3 nucleotides: TGTGCCAGCAGCCTGACTAGCGGGAGCTACGAGCAGTACGTC.

The chain links TRBV19 to TRBJ2-3; TRBD2 is a possible D gene (5 bases). CDR1 and CDR2 (germline): LNHDA, SQIVND (reference sequence). Trimming cost V 5 bases and J 0 bases, with 15 bases left between them. This CDR3 contains 16 residues. This CDR3 is CASSPDLGISTDTQYF. Written as DNA, the CDR3 is TGTGCCAGTAGTCCGGACTTAGGGATTAGCACAGATACGCAGTATTTT.

The chain links TRBV4-1 to TRBJ1-2; D possibly corresponds to TRBD1 (5 bases). V lost 4 bases and J lost 5, with 11 bases in between. The V gene's germline CDR1 is MGHRA and CDR2 YSYEKL. The CDR3 loop spans 13 amino acids. CDR3 in amino acids: CASSPGTWYGYTF. DNA of the CDR3: TGCGCCAGCAGCCCTGGGACGTGGTATGGCTACACCTTC.

This chain's CDR3 is CASSSRAGLGGTIYF. CDR3 nucleotide sequence: TGTGCCAGCAGCTCGCGGGCAGGGCTAGGAGGCACCATATATTTT. The gene calls are TRBV7-8 and TRBJ1-3; D is perhaps TRBD1 (5 bases). The germline gives CDR1 SGHVS, CDR2 FQNEAQ. This CDR3 comprises 15 residues. Trimming cost V 4 bases and J 9 bases, with 19 bases left between them.

V and J are TRBV5-1 and TRBJ2-7; D remains ambiguous. Germline V gene data show CDR1 as SGHRS and CDR2 as YFSETQ. V was shortened by 2 bases and J by 0 bases, with 9 bases between the two germline ends. This CDR3 region has 14 residues. The CDR3 coding sequence is TGCGCCAGCAGCTTCGAGCCCAGCTCCTACGAGCAGTACGTC. It encodes CASSFEPSSYEQYV.

In nucleotides, the CDR3 is TGTGCCACCAGTGATCCGGGGACGTCTGAAAAACTGTTTTTT. It encodes CATSDPGTSEKLFF. The chain is built from TRBV24-1 and TRBJ1-4; a possible D gene is TRBD1 (5 bases). V lost 3 bases and J 7 bases, leaving 11 bases between the germline ends. The germline V gene has CDR1 KGHDR and CDR2 SFDVKD. This CDR3 comprises 14 residues.

The V call is TRBV3-1 (or the pseudogene TRBV3-2), the J call TRBJ2-3; a possible D gene is TRBD2 (6 bases). V lost 0 bases to trimming and J lost 0 bases, with 10 bases between them. Germline assignment: CDR1 LGHDT and CDR2 YNNKEL (reference sequence). The CDR3 has 16 amino acids. In nucleotides, the CDR3 is TGTGCCAGCAGCCAAGAACCCGGGACTAGCACAGATACGCAGTATTTT. It specifies CASSQEPGTSTDTQYF.

This clone came up a few times. V and J are TRBV28 and TRBJ1-1, with TRBD1 as a possible D gene (6 bases). The CDR3 totals 16 residues. Germline CDR1 MDHEN, CDR2 SYDVKM. V was shortened by 3 bases and J by 5 bases, with 19 bases between the two germline ends. DNA for the CDR3: TGTGCCAGCAGTTTGTCGGGGACATCTCGGTGGACTGAAGCTTTCTTT. Protein sequence: CASSLSGTSRWTEAFF. The entire variable domain, with the rest obtained from reference TRBV28 and TRBJ1-1, is as follows: DVKVTQSSRYLVKRTGEKVFLECVQDMDHENMFWYRQDPGLGLRLIYFSYDVKMKEKGDIPEGYSVSREKKERFSLILESASTNQTSMYLCASSLSGTSRWTEAFFGQGTRLTVV.

The rearrangement joins TRBV11-3 to TRBJ2-6; possible D gene TRBD1, 6 bases. V was trimmed by 1 base and J by 4 bases, leaving 14 bases between them. The germline gives CDR1 SGHNT, CDR2 YENEEA. This CDR3 is built from 17 residues. CDR3 residues: CASSLGGSGTGANVLTF. The CDR3 DNA follows: TGTGCCAGCAGCTTAGGCGGGTCCGGGACAGGGGCCAACGTCCTGACTTTC.

The chain combines TRBV5-4 with TRBJ2-1, with D perhaps matching TRBD2 (7 bases). Germline CDR1 SGHNT, CDR2 YYREEE (reference sequence). V lost 7 bases to trimming and J lost 2 bases, with 10 bases between them. The CDR3 runs 13 residues. The CDR3 protein is CASGGGPYNEQFF. CDR3 coding DNA: TGTGCCAGCGGCGGGGGCCCCTACAATGAGCAGTTCTTC.

The chain recombines TRBV7-2 with TRBJ1-3; D gene unclear. The CDR3 runs to 14 residues. The germline CDR1 and CDR2 sequences are SGHTA and FQGNSA. The V end lost 2 bases, the J end lost 2 bases, and 7 bases lay between the germline ends. Here the CDR3 reads CASSLQWTGNTIYF. The CDR3 bases are TGTGCCAGCAGCTTACAGTGGACTGGAAACACCATATATTTT.

This chain connects TRBV5-6 to TRBJ1-1; D remains ambiguous. Germline V gene lookup returns CDR1 SGHDT and CDR2 YYEEEE. This CDR3 has 13 amino acids. Trimming removed 2 bases from V and 0 bases from J, with 5 bases in between. The CDR3 reads CASSLLMNTEAFF. The CDR3 DNA is TGTGCCAGCAGCTTATTGATGAACACTGAAGCTTTCTTT.

This rearrangement joins TRBV15 to TRBJ1-2; unclear D gene. V was pared by 0 bases and J by 8 bases, with 19 bases between. Germline V gives CDR1 LNHNV, CDR2 YYDKDF (reference sequence). CDR3 length equals 16 residues. CDR3 nucleotides: TGTGCCACCAGCAGAGATCGGAGGGAAGGAGCGAAGGGCTACACCTTC. Its translation is CATSRDRREGAKGYTF.

The chain joins TRBV3-1 (or the pseudogene TRBV3-2) to TRBJ1-2; TRBD1 is a possible D gene (6 bases). CDR1 and CDR2 (germline): LGHDT, YNNKEL (reference sequence). V was trimmed by 4 bases and J by 4 bases, leaving 16 bases between them. This CDR3 region has 15 residues. For the CDR3, the DNA is TGTGCCAGCAGCCCCCGGGACACGACATTCTATGGCTACACCTTC. Its protein product is CASSPRDTTFYGYTF.